A single sample is the source of the 26 T cell receptor beta chains below, sequenced in a study of blood T cell repertoires in COVID-19. Clones were sequenced by immunoSEQ multiplex PCR, and TCRdb holds only the in-frame ones, with some missing. The sample has roughly 250,000 clones, approximately 90% seen once. Sequences were obtained from peripheral blood. These receptors were obtained from a man aged 55 to 70 who had recovered from COVID-19.

The gene calls are TRBV10-1 and TRBJ2-2; the match to TRBD1 covers 8 bases. The CDR3 spans 16 residues. Germline V lookup: CDR1 WNHNN, CDR2 SYGVQD (reference sequence). V lost 0 bases and J lost 5; bases outside the gene matches: 5. Here the CDR3 reads CASSESDRVGTGELFF. The CDR3 coding sequence is TGCGCCAGCAGTGAGTCGGACAGGGTAGGAACCGGGGAGCTGTTTTTT.

This clone was seen at least ten times. The V and J genes are TRBV6-5 and TRBJ2-7, with no clear D. The V gene lost 2 bases and the J gene lost 0 bases, with 5 bases spanning the gap. The germline V gene has CDR1 MNHEY and CDR2 SVGAGI. The CDR3 extends over 13 amino acids. The CDR3 bases are TGTGCCAGCAGTTACGGGCCCTCCTACGAGCAGTACGTC. Translated: CASSYGPSYEQYV.

V and J are TRBV10-3 and TRBJ1-5; perhaps TRBD1 as D (6 bases). Germline lookup yields CDR1 ENHRY and CDR2 SYGVKD. There are 13 residues in the CDR3. The V and J ends lost 11 bases and 7 bases respectively, with 18 bases between them. This CDR3 is CASSRGAGQPQHF. The CDR3 bases are TGTGCCTCGTCCCGGGGGGCAGGGCAGCCCCAGCATTTT.

The V gene is TRBV5-1, the J gene TRBJ1-3; D gene ambiguous. CDR1 and CDR2 (germline): SGHRS, YFSETQ. This CDR3 has 15 residues. V lost 5 bases and J lost 0, with 12 bases in between. The DNA for the CDR3 is TGCGCCAGCAGTTGGCGGGGAGACTCTGGAAACACCATATATTTT. Translation gives CASSWRGDSGNTIYF.

The chain couples TRBV7-6 to TRBJ2-3; TRBD2 aligns across 7 bases. The CDR3 extends over 16 amino acids. V shed 0 bases, J shed 2 bases, and the junction held 5 bases outside the gene matches. Germline CDR1 SGHVS, CDR2 FNYEAQ. CDR3 loop: CASSLAGGGVTDTQYF. The CDR3 nucleotides are TGTGCCAGCAGCTTAGCGGGCGGGGGAGTCACAGATACGCAGTATTTT.

V is TRBV2 and J is TRBJ2-7, with D perhaps TRBD1 (6 bases). The V end lost 2 bases, the J end lost 5 bases, and 7 bases lay between the germline ends. CDR1 is SNHLY, CDR2 FYNNEI, per germline. There are 12 residues in the CDR3. This CDR3 is CASSERGNEQYV. The CDR3 DNA follows: TGTGCCAGCAGTGAAAGGGGGAACGAGCAGTACGTC.

The gene calls are TRBV6-6 and TRBJ2-6; D remains ambiguous. CDR3 size: 17 residues. Germline CDR1 and CDR2: MNHNY and SVGAGI (reference sequence). Trimming removed 5 bases from V and 0 bases from J, with 14 bases in between. The CDR3 sequence is CASSRTASISGANVLTF. Written as DNA, the CDR3 is TGTGCCAGCAGTCGTACAGCATCTATCTCTGGGGCCAACGTCCTGACTTTC.

The CDR3 protein is CATSDNWTGGSGELFF. As DNA, the CDR3 is TGTGCCACCAGTGACAACTGGACAGGGGGCAGCGGGGAGCTGTTTTTT. The V and J genes are TRBV24-1 and TRBJ2-2; 11 nucleotides line up with TRBD1. The germline CDR1 and CDR2 sequences are KGHDR and SFDVKD. CDR3 size: 16 residues. V was clipped by 4 bases and J by 7 bases; unmatched bases: 7.

The V gene is TRBV2, the J gene TRBJ1-2; 7 nucleotides align to TRBD1. This CDR3 has 12 amino acids. The germline CDR1 and CDR2 sequences are SNHLY and FYNNEI. V lost 7 bases, J lost 4 bases, and 3 bases stayed unmatched. The CDR3 region has the DNA TGTGCCAGCAAGGGACAGCTCTATGGCTACACCTTC. This encodes CASKGQLYGYTF.

Comments on this clone: The sample contains more than one DNA sequence encoding this CDR3. This chain links TRBV3-1 (or the pseudogene TRBV3-2) with TRBJ2-5; possible D gene TRBD2, 5 bases. CDR1 and CDR2 (germline): LGHDT, YNNKEL (reference sequence). V lost 1 base, J lost 5 bases, and 8 bases lay in between. The CDR3 extends over 13 amino acids. This CDR3 reads CASSQGGGETQYF. For the CDR3, the DNA is TGTGCCAGCAGCCAAGGTGGAGGTGAGACCCAGTACTTC.

The rearrangement links TRBV5-1 to TRBJ2-3, with D tentatively TRBD1 (5 bases). This CDR3 is 14 amino acids long. The germline CDR1 and CDR2 sequences are SGHRS and YFSETQ. Trimming left V 3 bases short and J 2 bases short, with 10 bases between. CDR3 residues: CASSYDSSTDTQYF. DNA for the CDR3: TGCGCCAGCAGCTACGACAGTTCCACAGATACGCAGTATTTT.

The V gene is TRBV12-5, the J gene TRBJ2-6; D possibly corresponds to TRBD1 (5 bases). This CDR3 contains 18 residues. Trimming took 1 base from V and 4 from J, leaving 17 bases between them. Germline CDR1 and CDR2: LGHNT and FRNRAP. The CDR3 DNA reads TGTGCTAGTGGTTTGGCTCGGACACCTTCCTCAGGGGCCAACGTCCTGACTTTC. Its translation is CASGLARTPSSGANVLTF.

The chain combines TRBV6-6 with TRBJ2-2; TRBD1 matches 9 bases. The CDR3 contains 16 residues. The V segment lost 4 bases and the J segment 6 bases; nucleotides outside the gene matches: 9. CDR1 and CDR2 from the germline V gene are MNHNY and SVGAGI (reference sequence). The CDR3 region is CASSSPTGGAAGELFF. The CDR3, as DNA: TGTGCCAGCAGTTCCCCCACAGGGGGCGCCGCCGGGGAGCTGTTTTTT.

The V call is TRBV19, the J call TRBJ1-5, with 9 bases identical to TRBD1. V lost 6 bases, J lost 4 bases, and 7 bases stayed unmatched. Germline-derived CDR1 and CDR2 are LNHDA and SQIVND (reference sequence). This CDR3 is 15 amino acids long. CDR3 residues: CASRIRDRANQPQHF. The CDR3 DNA sequence: TGTGCCAGTAGGATCCGGGACAGGGCAAATCAGCCCCAGCATTTT.

CDR3 sequence reads: CASSRTANAGGSYNSPLHF. The DNA for the CDR3 is TGTGCCAGCAGCCGAACAGCCAACGCAGGGGGCTCCTATAATTCACCCCTCCACTTT. V gene TRBV6-6 combines with J gene TRBJ1-6; 7 bases are shared with TRBD1. The V segment lost 6 bases and the J segment 0 bases; nucleotides outside the gene matches: 14. The CDR3 contains 19 residues. Germline CDR1 MNHNY, CDR2 SVGAGI (reference sequence).

The chain has TRBV10-1 and TRBJ1-1; the D is unclear. Germline loops: CDR1 WNHNN, CDR2 SYGVQD (reference sequence). V was trimmed by 5 bases and J by 3 bases, leaving 10 bases between them. This CDR3 is 13 amino acids long. CDR3 in amino acids: CASSKFSDTEAFF. CDR3 nucleotides: TGCGCCAGCAGTAAATTCTCGGACACTGAAGCTTTCTTT.

The rearrangement links TRBV3-1 (or the pseudogene TRBV3-2) to TRBJ2-3, with 7 bases matching TRBD2. The CDR3 loop spans 16 amino acids. In germline, CDR1 is LGHDT, CDR2 YNNKEL (reference sequence). Germline trimming cut 4 bases from V and 1 base from J; bases unmatched to any gene: 8. CDR3 protein: CASSLLSRGGTDTQYF. CDR3 nucleotides: TGTGCCAGCAGCCTTTTATCCCGGGGGGGCACAGATACGCAGTATTTT.

The chain is built from TRBV19 and TRBJ1-6, with D possibly matching TRBD1 (6 bases). Germline V lookup: CDR1 LNHDA, CDR2 SQIVND (reference sequence). The CDR3 extends over 15 amino acids. The V and J ends lost 2 bases and 7 bases respectively, with 12 bases between them. This chain's CDR3 is CASSITGQLNSPLHF. DNA for the CDR3: TGTGCCAGTAGTATAACCGGACAGCTAAATTCACCCCTCCACTTT.

The chain has TRBV29-1 and TRBJ1-1; 9 bases map to TRBD1. Trimming at V came to 7 bases and at J to 1 base, leaving 4 bases not matched to a gene. Germline V gene sequence: CDR1 SQVTM, CDR2 ANQGSEA. This CDR3 is built from 13 residues. The CDR3 loop is CSAGQGSNTEAFF. The CDR3, as DNA: TGCAGCGCGGGACAGGGATCGAACACTGAAGCTTTCTTT.

The genes are TRBV19 and TRBJ1-1; the D gene is possibly TRBD1 (5 bases). Trimming pared 6 bases from V and 5 bases from J, leaving 13 bases between. CDR1 is LNHDA and CDR2 is SQIVND in the germline V gene (reference sequence). CDR3 length: 13 amino acids. CDR3 DNA sequence: TGTGCCAGTAGAGGCAAATCAGGGACTGAAGCTTTCTTT. Its protein is CASRGKSGTEAFF.

This clone is judged medium-sized. The chain carries TRBV6-4 and TRBJ2-6; D is unresolved. Per germline, CDR1 MRHNA and CDR2 SNTAGT. With 2 bases removed from V and 0 bases from J, the gap between germline ends came to 5 bases. This CDR3 region has 15 residues. CDR3 residues: CASSDHSSGANVLTF. The CDR3 nucleotides read TGTGCCAGCAGTGACCACAGCTCTGGGGCCAACGTCCTGACTTTC.

This chain joins TRBV10-3 and TRBJ1-2, with 7 nucleotides matching TRBD1. The germline V gene has CDR1 ENHRY and CDR2 SYGVKD. This CDR3 spans 15 amino acids. The V gene end was trimmed by 0 bases and the J gene end by 6 bases; junction bases not matched to a gene: 7. The CDR3 sequence is CAISESRDSADGYTF. CDR3 DNA: TGTGCCATCAGTGAGTCACGGGACAGCGCGGATGGCTACACCTTC.

This clone was seen a few times. The chain recombines TRBV21-1 with TRBJ2-3; the DNA was not used to check the table's D call, TRBD2. TRBV21-1 is a pseudogene. The CDR3 covers 17 residues. The DNA of the CDR3 is TGTGCCAGCAGCAAAGCAGTTAGCGGGACCCGCACAGATACGCAGTATTTT. Amino acid sequence: CASSKAVSGTRTDTQYF.

The chain combines TRBV7-6 with TRBJ2-1, with 8 positions matching TRBD2. Trimming cost V 4 bases and J 5 bases; bases outside gene matches: 10. The germline V gene has CDR1 SGHVS and CDR2 FNYEAQ. This CDR3 is 16 amino acids long. In nucleotides, the CDR3 is TGTGCCAGCAGCTGGAGCACGACGGGGGGGAACAATGAGCAGTTCTTC. As protein: CASSWSTTGGNNEQFF.

The gene calls are TRBV27 and TRBJ2-7; 8 positions agree with TRBD1. V shed 6 bases, J shed 8 bases, and the junction held 12 bases outside the gene matches. This CDR3 is built from 14 residues. In germline, CDR1 is MNHEY, CDR2 SMNVEV (reference sequence). CDR3 bases: TGTGCCAGCAGGCAGACAGGGGTAAATTTTAAGCAGTACTTC. Protein product: CASRQTGVNFKQYF.

V is TRBV25-1 and J is TRBJ1-3; D uncertain. This CDR3 has 10 residues. From germline, CDR1 is MGHDK and CDR2 SYGVNS. V was cut by 10 bases and J by 8 bases, with 9 bases left in between. The CDR3 protein is CANRGDTIYF. The CDR3 DNA sequence: TGTGCCAATAGAGGTGACACCATATATTTT.